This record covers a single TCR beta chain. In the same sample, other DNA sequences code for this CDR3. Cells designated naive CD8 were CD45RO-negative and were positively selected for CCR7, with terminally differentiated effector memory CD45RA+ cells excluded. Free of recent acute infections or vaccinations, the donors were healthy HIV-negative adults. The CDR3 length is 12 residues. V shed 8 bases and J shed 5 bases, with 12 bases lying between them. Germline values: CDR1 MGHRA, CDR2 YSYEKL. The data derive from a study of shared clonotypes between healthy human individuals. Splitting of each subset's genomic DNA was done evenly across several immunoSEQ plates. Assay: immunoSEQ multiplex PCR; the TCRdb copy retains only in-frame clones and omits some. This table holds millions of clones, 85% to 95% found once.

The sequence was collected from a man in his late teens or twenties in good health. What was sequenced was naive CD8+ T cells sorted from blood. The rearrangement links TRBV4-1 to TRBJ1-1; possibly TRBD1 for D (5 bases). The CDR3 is CASRTGGTEAFF. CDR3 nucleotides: TGCGCCAGCCGGACCGGGGGAACTGAAGCTTTCTTT.